The 23 T cell receptor beta chains given below trace back to one sample, sequenced in a study of T cell responses to AZD1222 COVID-19 vaccine. Generated by immunoSEQ multiplex PCR, the TCRdb table keeps only in-frame clones and is missing some. The table has around 130,000 clones, 80% to 95% seen once. This specimen was peripheral blood, taken 28 days after the second AZD1222 dose. Receptors were obtained from an adult who received the AZD1222 COVID-19 vaccine.

The chain combines TRBV29-1 with TRBJ2-5; a weak D match, TRBD2 (6 bases). The V and J ends lost 6 bases and 4 bases respectively, with 12 bases between them. The CDR3 loop spans 12 amino acids. Germline CDR1 and CDR2: SQVTM and ANQGSEA. This CDR3 is CSVGVGGETQYF. The CDR3 DNA follows: TGCAGCGTGGGGGTCGGGGGAGAGACCCAGTACTTC.

The chain joins TRBV10-3 to TRBJ2-3; 10 bases line up with TRBD2. CDR3 length: 16 residues. The V gene's germline CDR1 is ENHRY and CDR2 SYGVKD. Trimming at V came to 6 bases and at J to 3 bases, leaving 9 bases not matched to a gene. In nucleotides, the CDR3 is TGTGCCATCAGCTGGACTAGCGGAGGGGGGACAGATACGCAGTATTTT. Translated: CAISWTSGGGTDTQYF.

The chain carries TRBV28 and TRBJ2-1; no clear D. V lost 3 bases to trimming and J lost 5 bases, with 14 bases between them. The germline V gene has CDR1 MDHEN and CDR2 SYDVKM. The CDR3 has 15 residues. CDR3 in amino acids: CASSLVRPQNNEQFF. CDR3 in DNA: TGTGCCAGCAGTTTGGTTCGGCCTCAAAACAATGAGCAGTTCTTC.

J is TRBJ1-4 and V is TRBV7-8, with D possibly being TRBD1 (6 bases). Trimming took 2 bases from V and 7 from J, leaving 17 bases between them. The CDR3 length is 16 residues. The germline V gene has CDR1 SGHVS and CDR2 FQNEAQ. CDR3 in amino acids: CASSLISSGAGEKLFF. The DNA of the CDR3 is TGTGCCAGCAGCTTAATCAGCTCAGGGGCAGGTGAAAAACTGTTTTTT.

This chain uses TRBV15 with TRBJ2-7; TRBD2 is a possible D gene (6 bases). The V and J ends lost 4 bases and 5 bases respectively, with 15 bases between them. The CDR3 has 14 amino acids. Germline values: CDR1 LNHNV, CDR2 YYDKDF (reference sequence). CDR3 coding DNA: TGTGCCACCAGCATAGGGACTCCCAGGGACGAGCAGTACTTC. Translated, it gives CATSIGTPRDEQYF.

The chain is built from TRBV4-2 and TRBJ2-3, with D perhaps TRBD2 (5 bases). The CDR3 length is 16 residues. Germline V gives CDR1 LGHNA, CDR2 YNFKEQ. The V and J ends lost 4 bases and 1 base respectively, with 15 bases between them. CDR3: CASSRLAAVGTDTQYF. In DNA, the CDR3 is TGTGCCAGCAGCCGGCTAGCAGCAGTCGGCACAGATACGCAGTATTTT.

CDR3 sequence (DNA): TGTGCCACCTTGGACCCCGACCTATACGAGCAGTACTTC. Its protein is CATLDPDLYEQYF. The V and J genes are TRBV28 and TRBJ2-7; D unclear. V shed 10 bases and J shed 4 bases, with 17 bases lying between them. The V gene's germline CDR1 is MDHEN and CDR2 SYDVKM. The CDR3 has 13 amino acids. The full variable domain, with the rest looked up from reference TRBV28 and TRBJ2-7, is DVKVTQSSRYLVKRTGEKVFLECVQDMDHENMFWYRQDPGLGLRLIYFSYDVKMKEKGDIPEGYSVSREKKERFSLILESASTNQTSMYLCATLDPDLYEQYFGPGTRLTVT.

The V call is TRBV7-2, the J call TRBJ1-2; D unclear. Looked up from germline, CDR1 is SGHTA and CDR2 is FQGNSA. There are 14 residues in the CDR3. Trimming stripped 1 base from V and 4 bases from J, with 10 bases between. This CDR3 is CASSLGGEPYGYTF. The CDR3 bases are TGTGCCAGCAGCTTAGGTGGGGAGCCCTATGGCTACACCTTC.

J is TRBJ1-1 and V is TRBV12-3 or TRBV12-4; no clear D gene. The V gene lost 3 bases and the J gene lost 6 bases, with 11 bases spanning the gap. The CDR3 length is 13 residues. CDR3 DNA sequence: TGTGCCAGCAGTTTTGCGGGGAGGGCTGAAGCTTTCTTT. It encodes CASSFAGRAEAFF.

The rearrangement uses TRBV5-1 and TRBJ1-2; D is perhaps TRBD1 (6 bases). CDR1 SGHRS and CDR2 YFSETQ come from the germline V gene. V lost 4 bases and J lost 4, with 14 bases in between. The CDR3 spans 14 residues. The CDR3 region has the DNA TGCGCCAGCAGCAGGACGACAGGTGGCTATGGCTACACCTTC. This translates into CASSRTTGGYGYTF.

The chain recombines TRBV7-8 with TRBJ2-4; possible D gene TRBD1, 8 bases. This CDR3 has 15 amino acids. Trimming took 5 bases from V and 1 from J, leaving 12 bases between them. From germline, CDR1 is SGHVS and CDR2 FQNEAQ. The CDR3 coding sequence is TGTGCCAGCAGCACAGGGGGGGCGGCCAAAAACATTCAGTACTTC. Translating gives CASSTGGAAKNIQYF.

J is TRBJ1-6 and V is TRBV19; D unclear. The length of the CDR3 is 14 residues. Trimming shortened V by 4 bases and J by 7 bases, and 11 bases separated the two germline ends. The germline V gene has CDR1 LNHDA and CDR2 SQIVND (reference sequence). The CDR3 DNA sequence: TGTGCCAGTAGTACCGGCCAGCCGAATTCACCCCTCCACTTT. As protein: CASSTGQPNSPLHF.

V gene TRBV4-1 combines with J gene TRBJ1-4, with D hard to call. The CDR3 sequence is 16 residues long. V was trimmed by 4 bases and J by 8 bases, leaving 20 bases between them. The germline gives CDR1 MGHRA, CDR2 YSYEKL. The CDR3 region has the DNA TGCGCCAGCAGCCTGAGGTCGGGGTTGGTTCCGGAAAAACTGTTTTTT. Translating gives CASSLRSGLVPEKLFF.

J is TRBJ1-6 and V is TRBV7-2; D perhaps matches TRBD1 (5 bases). Germline lookup yields CDR1 SGHTA and CDR2 FQGNSA. The CDR3 has 14 amino acids. V lost 1 base and J 11 bases, leaving 12 bases between the germline ends. This CDR3 reads CASSLDRPYPPLHF. The DNA of the CDR3 is TGTGCCAGCAGCTTAGACAGGCCCTATCCACCCCTCCACTTT.

This chain links TRBV4-3 with TRBJ2-7, with 7 positions matching TRBD1. Germline V lookup: CDR1 LGHNA, CDR2 YSLEER. The junction had 3 bases not matched to a gene; V was cut back by 4 bases and J by 3 bases. The CDR3 is made up of 13 amino acids. The CDR3 coding sequence is TGCGCCAGCAGCCCGGGACAGTTCTACGAGCAGTACTTC. Encoded protein: CASSPGQFYEQYF.

The chain is built from TRBV7-9 and TRBJ2-2, with 9 positions matching TRBD1. Losses at the gene ends were 5 bases for V and 7 bases for J; bases not matched to a gene: 5. Germline V gene sequence: CDR1 SEHNR, CDR2 FQNEAQ (reference sequence). The CDR3 spans 14 residues. The CDR3 is CASSTGQGGGELFF. The CDR3 DNA follows: TGTGCCAGCAGCACGGGACAGGGCGGCGGGGAGCTGTTTTTT.

V usage is TRBV6-5 and J usage is TRBJ1-1; TRBD1 agrees at 10 bases. The CDR3 has 15 amino acids. V lost 1 base to trimming and J lost 5 bases; unmatched junction nucleotides: 4. Germline V lookup: CDR1 MNHEY, CDR2 SVGAGI. CDR3 protein: CASSYWTGGETEAFF. The CDR3 nucleotides are TGTGCCAGCAGTTACTGGACAGGGGGGGAGACTGAAGCTTTCTTT.

The rearrangement joins TRBV5-4 to TRBJ2-5; the D gene is possibly TRBD2 (5 bases). V was shortened by 3 bases and J by 7 bases, with 13 bases between the two germline ends. CDR3 length: 13 amino acids. The germline gives CDR1 SGHNT, CDR2 YYREEE (reference sequence). In DNA, the CDR3 is TGTGCCAGCAGCTCGCAGAGGGCGGGGACCCAGTACTTC. It translates to CASSSQRAGTQYF. The whole variable domain, filled in from reference TRBV5-4 and TRBJ2-5, reads ETGVTQSPTHLIKTRGQQVTLRCSSQSGHNTVSWYQQALGQGPQFIFQYYREEENGRGNFPPRFSGLQFPNYSSELNVNALELDDSALYLCASSSQRAGTQYFGPGTRLLVL.

The chain employs TRBV7-9 and TRBJ2-1, with 8 bases identical to TRBD2. Germline V lookup: CDR1 SEHNR, CDR2 FQNEAQ (reference sequence). The junction had 14 bases not matched to a gene; V was cut back by 6 bases and J by 7 bases. This CDR3 has 16 amino acids. The CDR3 DNA is TGTGCCAGCAGGGGCAAGGCAGCGGGAGTGGATAATGAGCAGTTCTTC. It translates to CASRGKAAGVDNEQFF.

The chain carries TRBV4-1 and TRBJ2-7; D uncertain. Germline V gene lookup returns CDR1 MGHRA and CDR2 YSYEKL. There are 15 residues in the CDR3. The germline V and J ends were trimmed by 3 bases and 2 bases, with 14 bases remaining between them. The CDR3 region has the DNA TGCGCCAGCAGCCAGATAAAACAGAAACCCTACGAGCAGTACTTC. It encodes CASSQIKQKPYEQYF.

This clone was observed a single time. V is TRBV27 and J is TRBJ1-5; D not resolved. Trimming removed 6 bases at V and 7 bases at J, with 13 bases between. Germline-derived CDR1 and CDR2 are MNHEY and SMNVEV (reference sequence). The CDR3 is made up of 13 amino acids. The CDR3 here is CASRSDPYQPQHF. The CDR3, as DNA: TGTGCCAGCAGATCCGACCCCTACCAGCCCCAGCATTTT.

The chain employs TRBV15 and TRBJ2-1, with 13 positions matching TRBD2. The junction had 9 bases not matched to a gene; V was cut back by 0 bases and J by 7 bases. The CDR3 is 18 amino acids. Per germline, CDR1 LNHNV and CDR2 YYDKDF (reference sequence). CDR3 sequence: CATSRDPGLAGKGNEQFF. The CDR3 DNA sequence: TGTGCCACCAGCAGAGACCCGGGACTAGCGGGAAAGGGTAATGAGCAGTTCTTC.

The chain links TRBV14 to TRBJ2-7, with D perhaps TRBD1 (5 bases). The CDR3 is 11 amino acids. In germline, CDR1 is SGHDN, CDR2 FVKESK. V lost 4 bases and J 6 bases, leaving 7 bases between the germline ends. CDR3: CASSRGGEQYF. As DNA, the CDR3 is TGTGCCAGCAGCCGGGGCGGCGAGCAGTACTTC.